This is a list of T cell receptor beta chains from one sample in a study of shared clonotypes between healthy human individuals. Assay: immunoSEQ multiplex PCR; the TCRdb copy retains only in-frame clones and omits some. The sample shows under 850,000 clones, almost 95% of them seen only once. The sequencing input was naive CD8+ T cells sorted from blood. Receptor source: a man aged 25 to 40 in good health. Both conserved end residues are part of each CDR3. Each record gives: clone size, V gene, D gene, J gene, CDR3 protein, CDR3 DNA. A D gene is named only where the DNA matches it firmly. Clone size is not always given. Where it is, it says once, few, many or a class for expanded clones.

clone size: -; V gene: TRBV4-3; D gene: -; J gene: TRBJ2-7; CDR3 protein: CASSQERDNPYEQYF; CDR3 DNA: TGCGCCAGCAGCCAAGAGAGAGACAACCCCTACGAGCAGTACTTC
clone size: -; V gene: TRBV12-5; D gene: TRBD1; J gene: TRBJ1-2; CDR3 protein: CASGLNVGQGAEGYTF; CDR3 DNA: TGTGCTAGTGGTTTGAACGTCGGACAGGGGGCAGAGGGCTACACCTTC
clone size: -; V gene: TRBV27; D gene: TRBD2; J gene: TRBJ2-1; CDR3 protein: CASRMTSGILDEQFF; CDR3 DNA: TGTGCCAGCAGGATGACTAGCGGGATTCTGGATGAGCAGTTCTTC
clone size: once; V gene: TRBV9; D gene: -; J gene: TRBJ1-1; CDR3 protein: CASSVVGGDTEAFF; CDR3 DNA: TGTGCCAGCAGCGTAGTGGGTGGGGACACTGAAGCTTTCTTT
clone size: -; V gene: TRBV6-6; D gene: TRBD2; J gene: TRBJ2-7; CDR3 protein: CASSPLAASYEQYF; CDR3 DNA: TGTGCCAGCAGTCCACTAGCGGCGTCCTACGAGCAGTACTTC
clone size: once; V gene: TRBV28; D gene: -; J gene: TRBJ2-7; CDR3 protein: CASSLSVPRIIPAYEQYF; CDR3 DNA: TGTGCCAGCAGTTTAAGCGTACCCCGTATCATCCCGGCCTACGAGCAGTACTTC
clone size: -; V gene: TRBV11-2; D gene: -; J gene: TRBJ2-7; CDR3 protein: CASSFISSYEQYF; CDR3 DNA: TGTGCCAGCAGCTTTATCTCCTCCTACGAGCAGTACTTC
clone size: -; V gene: TRBV27; D gene: -; J gene: TRBJ2-5; CDR3 protein: CASSLVGSTGTQYF; CDR3 DNA: TGTGCCAGCAGTTTAGTCGGGAGTACTGGGACCCAGTACTTC
clone size: -; V gene: TRBV27; D gene: TRBD1; J gene: TRBJ1-2; CDR3 protein: CASSFMPGGDGYTF; CDR3 DNA: TGTGCCAGCAGTTTTATGCCAGGGGGGGACGGCTACACCTTC
clone size: -; V gene: TRBV27; D gene: -; J gene: TRBJ2-5; CDR3 protein: CASSLRFGAEQETQYF; CDR3 DNA: TGTGCCAGCAGTTTACGGTTTGGGGCAGAACAAGAGACCCAGTACTTC
clone size: -; V gene: TRBV27; D gene: TRBD1; J gene: TRBJ2-7; CDR3 protein: CASSLTGIYYEQYF; CDR3 DNA: TGTGCCAGCAGTTTGACAGGGATATACTACGAGCAGTACTTC
clone size: -; V gene: TRBV6-1; D gene: -; J gene: TRBJ1-5; CDR3 protein: CASSDRVSNQPQHF; CDR3 DNA: TGTGCCAGCAGTGACAGGGTAAGCAATCAGCCCCAGCATTTT
clone size: -; V gene: TRBV7-9; D gene: TRBD2; J gene: TRBJ2-3; CDR3 protein: CASRPGLAGVSTDTQYF; CDR3 DNA: TGTGCCAGCAGACCAGGACTAGCGGGAGTCAGCACAGATACGCAGTATTTT
clone size: -; V gene: TRBV7-2; D gene: -; J gene: TRBJ2-7; CDR3 protein: CASSSRASAHEQYF; CDR3 DNA: TGTGCCAGCAGCTCGAGGGCTAGCGCCCACGAGCAGTACTTC
clone size: -; V gene: TRBV6-5; D gene: -; J gene: TRBJ1-1; CDR3 protein: CASSLGMNTEAFF; CDR3 DNA: TGTGCCAGCAGTTTAGGAATGAACACTGAAGCTTTCTTT
clone size: -; V gene: TRBV27; D gene: -; J gene: TRBJ1-1; CDR3 protein: CASSWGENTEAFF; CDR3 DNA: TGTGCCAGCAGTTGGGGGGAGAACACTGAAGCTTTCTTT
clone size: -; V gene: TRBV10-1; D gene: -; J gene: TRBJ2-7; CDR3 protein: CASSPVEGEKAEQYF; CDR3 DNA: TGCGCCAGCAGTCCGGTTGAGGGCGAGAAGGCCGAGCAGTACTTC
clone size: once; V gene: TRBV29-1; D gene: -; J gene: TRBJ2-2; CDR3 protein: CSVEGVAGELFF; CDR3 DNA: TGCAGCGTTGAGGGAGTCGCCGGGGAGCTGTTTTTT
clone size: -; V gene: TRBV10-3; D gene: -; J gene: TRBJ1-5; CDR3 protein: CAISESGRSTSF; CDR3 DNA: TGTGCCATCAGTGAGTCCGGTCGCTCAACAAGTTTT
clone size: -; V gene: TRBV2; D gene: TRBD1; J gene: TRBJ2-7; CDR3 protein: CASSTPDRAPYEQYF; CDR3 DNA: TGTGCCAGCAGTACTCCAGACAGGGCACCCTACGAGCAGTACTTC
clone size: -; V gene: TRBV11-3; D gene: -; J gene: TRBJ1-5; CDR3 protein: CASSSTRPGGGQPQHF; CDR3 DNA: TGTGCCAGCAGCTCGACACGTCCAGGTGGGGGACAGCCCCAGCATTTT
clone size: -; V gene: TRBV7-3; D gene: -; J gene: TRBJ1-1; CDR3 protein: CASSQGVGLTEAFF; CDR3 DNA: TGTGCCAGCAGCCAAGGGGTCGGTTTGACTGAAGCTTTCTTT
clone size: -; V gene: TRBV4-1; D gene: TRBD1; J gene: TRBJ2-7; CDR3 protein: CASSNRGGNEQYF; CDR3 DNA: TGCGCCAGCAGTAACAGGGGTGGGAACGAGCAGTACTTC
clone size: -; V gene: TRBV29-1; D gene: TRBD2; J gene: TRBJ2-7; CDR3 protein: CSVKTSGSSYEQYF; CDR3 DNA: TGCAGCGTTAAGACTAGCGGGAGCTCCTACGAGCAGTACTTC
clone size: -; V gene: TRBV9; D gene: -; J gene: TRBJ1-1; CDR3 protein: CASSVETDLGNTEAFF; CDR3 DNA: TGTGCCAGCAGCGTAGAGACCGATTTGGGGAACACTGAAGCTTTCTTT
clone size: -; V gene: TRBV27; D gene: -; J gene: TRBJ1-3; CDR3 protein: CASSEVSGNTIYF; CDR3 DNA: TGTGCCAGCAGTGAGGTCTCTGGAAACACCATATATTTT
clone size: -; V gene: TRBV7-9; D gene: -; J gene: TRBJ2-1; CDR3 protein: CASSSFKVLGYNEQFF; CDR3 DNA: TGTGCCAGCAGCTCGTTTAAAGTTCTGGGGTACAATGAGCAGTTCTTC
clone size: -; V gene: TRBV7-3; D gene: -; J gene: TRBJ2-1; CDR3 protein: CASSFMSNEQFF; CDR3 DNA: TGTGCCAGCAGCTTCATGTCCAATGAGCAGTTCTTC
clone size: -; V gene: TRBV9; D gene: TRBD2; J gene: TRBJ2-1; CDR3 protein: CASSVRTSGNNEQFF; CDR3 DNA: TGTGCCAGCAGCGTCCGGACTAGCGGCAACAATGAGCAGTTCTTC
clone size: -; V gene: TRBV7-2; D gene: -; J gene: TRBJ2-7; CDR3 protein: CASSLTPRDEQYF; CDR3 DNA: TGTGCCAGCAGCTTAACACCCAGGGACGAGCAGTACTTC
clone size: -; V gene: TRBV30; D gene: TRBD2; J gene: TRBJ2-1; CDR3 protein: CAWSVGLAGGNEQFF; CDR3 DNA: TGTGCCTGGAGTGTCGGACTAGCGGGAGGGAATGAGCAGTTCTTC
clone size: -; V gene: TRBV27; D gene: -; J gene: TRBJ2-1; CDR3 protein: CASSVGTTGSNEQFF; CDR3 DNA: TGTGCCAGCAGTGTCGGGACCACAGGGAGCAATGAGCAGTTCTTC
clone size: many; V gene: TRBV5-5; D gene: -; J gene: TRBJ2-3; CDR3 protein: CASKGGSTDTQYF; CDR3 DNA: TGTGCCAGCAAGGGCGGTAGCACAGATACGCAGTATTTT
clone size: -; V gene: TRBV4-3; D gene: -; J gene: TRBJ1-2; CDR3 protein: CASSQGAGRNYGYTF; CDR3 DNA: TGCGCCAGCAGCCAAGGGGCAGGGAGAAACTACGGCTACACCTTC
clone size: -; V gene: TRBV28; D gene: TRBD2; J gene: TRBJ2-1; CDR3 protein: CASSSGTKTYNEQFF; CDR3 DNA: TGTGCCAGCAGTTCCGGGACTAAAACCTACAATGAGCAGTTCTTC
clone size: -; V gene: TRBV15; D gene: TRBD2; J gene: TRBJ2-7; CDR3 protein: CATSGGRTTYEQYF; CDR3 DNA: TGTGCCACCAGCGGCGGGAGGACTACCTACGAGCAGTACTTC
clone size: -; V gene: TRBV4-1; D gene: -; J gene: TRBJ2-2; CDR3 protein: CASSQEPSPNGELFF; CDR3 DNA: TGCGCCAGCAGCCAAGAACCTAGTCCCAACGGGGAGCTGTTTTTT
clone size: once; V gene: TRBV7-9; D gene: -; J gene: TRBJ2-1; CDR3 protein: CASPGREVPYNEQFF; CDR3 DNA: TGTGCCAGCCCGGGCAGGGAGGTCCCCTACAATGAGCAGTTCTTC
clone size: -; V gene: TRBV7-9; D gene: TRBD1; J gene: TRBJ2-1; CDR3 protein: CASSLVGQGAPNEQFF; CDR3 DNA: TGTGCCAGCAGCTTAGTGGGACAGGGGGCCCCCAATGAGCAGTTCTTC
clone size: once; V gene: TRBV7-9; D gene: TRBD2; J gene: TRBJ2-1; CDR3 protein: CASSLALAGGPIGVNEQFF; CDR3 DNA: TGTGCCAGCAGCTTAGCACTAGCGGGAGGGCCAATTGGCGTTAATGAGCAGTTCTTC
clone size: -; V gene: TRBV27; D gene: -; J gene: TRBJ1-4; CDR3 protein: CASSLGQGKKLFF; CDR3 DNA: TGTGCCAGCAGTTTGGGGCAGGGGAAAAAACTGTTTTTT
clone size: once; V gene: TRBV16; D gene: -; J gene: TRBJ2-2; CDR3 protein: CASSQFGDGELFF; CDR3 DNA: TGTGCCAGCAGCCAATTCGGGGACGGGGAGCTGTTTTTT
clone size: -; V gene: TRBV4-3; D gene: -; J gene: TRBJ2-1; CDR3 protein: CASSQETVGGEYNEQFF; CDR3 DNA: TGCGCCAGCAGCCAAGAAACAGTAGGCGGGGAATACAATGAGCAGTTCTTC
clone size: -; V gene: TRBV11-2; D gene: -; J gene: TRBJ2-5; CDR3 protein: CASSSSTGKQETQYF; CDR3 DNA: TGTGCCAGCAGCTCCTCCACAGGGAAACAAGAGACCCAGTACTTC
clone size: -; V gene: TRBV5-4; D gene: -; J gene: TRBJ2-7; CDR3 protein: CASSLVPGTYEQYF; CDR3 DNA: TGTGCCAGCAGCTTGGTTCCAGGGACCTACGAGCAGTACTTC
clone size: -; V gene: TRBV28; D gene: -; J gene: TRBJ2-1; CDR3 protein: CASSSLGKIGNEQFF; CDR3 DNA: TGTGCCAGCAGTTCCCTAGGGAAGATAGGGAATGAGCAGTTCTTC
clone size: once; V gene: TRBV7-9; D gene: -; J gene: TRBJ1-4; CDR3 protein: CASSLRATNEKLFF; CDR3 DNA: TGTGCCAGCAGCTTACGTGCAACTAATGAAAAACTGTTTTTT
clone size: -; V gene: TRBV28; D gene: -; J gene: TRBJ2-5; CDR3 protein: CASRYGLLQDF; CDR3 DNA: TGTGCCAGCAGATACGGACTCCTGCAGGACTTC
clone size: -; V gene: TRBV5-4; D gene: TRBD2; J gene: TRBJ2-1; CDR3 protein: CASSWGGFEQFF; CDR3 DNA: TGTGCCAGCAGCTGGGGAGGGTTTGAACAGTTCTTC
clone size: once; V gene: TRBV5-1; D gene: TRBD2; J gene: TRBJ2-1; CDR3 protein: CASSQRESSYNEQFF; CDR3 DNA: TGCGCCAGCAGCCAGCGGGAAAGCTCCTACAATGAGCAGTTCTTC
clone size: -; V gene: TRBV7-6; D gene: -; J gene: TRBJ2-7; CDR3 protein: CASSLVAPGEGYHYEQYF; CDR3 DNA: TGTGCCAGCAGCTTAGTAGCCCCAGGGGAGGGCTATCACTACGAGCAGTACTTC
clone size: -; V gene: TRBV28; D gene: -; J gene: TRBJ2-3; CDR3 protein: CASSLGRVGSTDTQYF; CDR3 DNA: TGTGCCAGCAGTTTGGGCAGGGTGGGTAGCACAGATACGCAGTATTTT